The present T cell receptor (beta chain) was sequenced within a study of blood T cell repertoires in COVID-19. Study background: Spain, Italy and the United States supplied samples that represented acute and convalescent COVID-19. The cDNA or gDNA used as material had been derived from T cells, B-cell-depleted T cells, or PBMCs.

The CDR3 runs 21 residues. In the authors' methods: Amplified reference gene primers provided the basis for estimating nucleated cell counts. The repertoire was sequenced with immunoSEQ multiplex PCR; TCRdb's copy has only in-frame clones and lacks some. V and J calls and clone size are copied from that table; D and trimming were computed from the DNA. The table records more than 150,000 clones, about four fifths of them present only once. What was sequenced was peripheral blood. This chain connects TRBV21-1 to TRBJ1-4. TRBV21-1 represents a pseudogene. This TCR came from a woman at least 80 years old with COVID-19, enrolled during active disease. CDR3 in amino acids: CASSKGPHRAGGRATNEKLFF. Here the CDR3 DNA reads TGTGCCAGCAGCAAAGGCCCCCATAGGGCCGGAGGGAGGGCCACTAATGAAAAACTGTTTTTT.